This T cell receptor (beta chain) was documented in a study of blood T cell repertoires in COVID-19. About the study: In each case, the material was cDNA or gDNA derived from T cells, B-cell-depleted T cells, or PBMCs.

Authors' methods: Amplification of reference gene primers was used by the study to estimate nucleated cell counts. Clones were sequenced by immunoSEQ multiplex PCR, and TCRdb holds only the in-frame ones, with some missing. The V and J calls and the clone size are those of that table, but D and trimming were determined from the DNA. The sample records more than 200,000 clones, around nine tenths being singletons. This CDR3 is 14 amino acids long. Trimming left V 4 bases short and J 1 base short, with 13 bases between. Germline assignment: CDR1 SQVTM and CDR2 ANQGSEA. V gene TRBV29-1 combines with J gene TRBJ1-1, with unresolved D. The sequence was obtained from a woman aged 50 to 65 who had recovered from COVID-19. Sequencing was performed on PBMCs or T cells enriched from blood (not recorded which). The CDR3 DNA follows: TGCAGCGTTGCCACGAGGGAAAGGAACACTGAAGCTTTCTTT. It encodes CSVATRERNTEAFF.